This T cell receptor (beta chain) was recorded in a study of human T cells and chemical hapten exposure. In TCRdb, the RACE reads were re-called with MiXCR into one record per CDR3 protein. The table has under 90,000 distinct CDR3 sequences, approximately 8.6% seen once. The time point: healthy volunteer bleed at 6 weeks. The starting material, unfractionated whole blood, was used for total RNA extraction. The CDR3 totals 15 residues. The chain joins TRBV21-1 to TRBJ1-6; no check of the table's D call, TRBD1, against the DNA was made. TRBV21-1 corresponds to a pseudogene. This sequence was found in a male donor in good health. Some clones in this sample may be carry-over from other donors' samples. The sequenced material came from whole blood. The CDR3 DNA sequence: TGTGCCATCCCTAATATCGGACAGGGAAGGCCACCCCTCCACTTT. Translated, it gives CAIPNIGQGRPPLHF.